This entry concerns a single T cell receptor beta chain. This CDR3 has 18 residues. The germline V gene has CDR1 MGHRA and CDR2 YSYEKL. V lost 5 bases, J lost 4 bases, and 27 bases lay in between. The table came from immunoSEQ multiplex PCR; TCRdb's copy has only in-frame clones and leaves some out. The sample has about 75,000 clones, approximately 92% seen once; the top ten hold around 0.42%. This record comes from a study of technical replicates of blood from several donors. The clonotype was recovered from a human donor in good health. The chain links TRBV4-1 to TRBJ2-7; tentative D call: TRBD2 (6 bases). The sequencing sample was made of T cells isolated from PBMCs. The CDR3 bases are TGCGCCAGCAGCGAAGCAGCTGCTCCGGGACTCCCGGCTTACGAGCAGTACTTC. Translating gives CASSEAAAPGLPAYEQYF.